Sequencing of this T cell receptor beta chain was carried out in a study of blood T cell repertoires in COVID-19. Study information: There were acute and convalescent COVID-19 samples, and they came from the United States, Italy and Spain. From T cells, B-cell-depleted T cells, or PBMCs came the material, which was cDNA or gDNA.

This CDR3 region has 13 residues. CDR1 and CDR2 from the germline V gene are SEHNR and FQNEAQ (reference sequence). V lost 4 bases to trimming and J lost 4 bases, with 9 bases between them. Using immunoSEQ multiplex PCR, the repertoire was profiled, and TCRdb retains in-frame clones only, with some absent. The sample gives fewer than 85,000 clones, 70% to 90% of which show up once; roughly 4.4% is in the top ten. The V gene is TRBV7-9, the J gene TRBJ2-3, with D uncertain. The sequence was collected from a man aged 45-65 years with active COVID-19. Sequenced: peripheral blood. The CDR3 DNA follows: TGTGCCAGCAGCTCTGACATTCCAGATACGCAGTATTTT. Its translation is CASSSDIPDTQYF.